This entry lists 26 T cell receptor beta chains sequenced from one sample in a study of T cell repertoires in cytomegalovirus infection. The antigens of these receptors remain unknown. One entry per CDR3 protein results from TCRdb running MiXCR on the reads. The repertoire holds approximately 470,000 distinct CDR3 sequences, with about 39% as singletons. Sequencing used cultured PBMCs, obtained from culture after CMV antigen stimulation. The receptors originated from a human donor in good health (CMV status not recorded). Some clones in this sample may be carry-over from other donors' samples.

The chain employs TRBV2 and TRBJ2-1; maybe TRBD2 (6 bases). This CDR3 is built from 11 residues. The germline V and J ends were trimmed by 6 bases and 8 bases, with 8 bases remaining between them. The germline V gene has CDR1 SNHLY and CDR2 FYNNEI. The CDR3 nucleotides are TGTGCCAGCAGGTTAGCGGATGAGCAGTTCTTC. Translation gives CASRLADEQFF.

The chain links TRBV10-3 to TRBJ2-1; D might be TRBD1 or TRBD2, each matching 5 bases. The CDR3 length is 15 residues. From germline, CDR1 is ENHRY and CDR2 SYGVKD. Trimming pared 2 bases from V and 6 bases from J, leaving 14 bases between. The CDR3 loop is CAISEGDLARNEQFF. CDR3 sequence (DNA): TGTGCCATCAGTGAGGGGGACCTAGCCCGCAATGAGCAGTTCTTC.

CDR3 protein: CSVPNLAGVTDTQYF. The DNA for the CDR3 is TGCAGTGTACCCAATCTAGCGGGAGTTACAGATACGCAGTATTTT. The genes are TRBV20-1 and TRBJ2-3; 10 bases match TRBD2. V lost 7 bases, J lost 3 bases, and 10 bases stayed unmatched. Germline V CDR1 and CDR2: DFQATT, SNEGSKA (reference sequence). This CDR3 spans 15 amino acids.

This clonotype showed up just a few times. The chain uses TRBV6-5 and TRBJ2-3; possible D gene TRBD2, 7 bases. Trimming pared 2 bases from V and 4 bases from J, leaving 10 bases between. This CDR3 contains 14 residues. Germline V gene data show CDR1 as MNHEY and CDR2 as SVGAGI. CDR3: CASSYGGAADTQYF. The CDR3 nucleotides read TGTGCCAGCAGTTACGGGGGGGCTGCAGATACGCAGTATTTT.

The CDR3 nucleotides are TGTGCCAGCAGTGTCGGGACAGGGGGTTCCCGGCCCCAGCATTTT. This encodes CASSVGTGGSRPQHF. The J gene is TRBJ1-5, the V gene TRBV6-1; the match to TRBD1 covers 11 bases. This CDR3 comprises 15 residues. Unmatched junction bases numbered 8, after V lost 4 bases and J lost 9 bases. Germline V lookup: CDR1 MNHNS, CDR2 SASEGT.

This clonotype appeared once. This rearrangement joins TRBV6-6 to TRBJ2-7; D is unclear. This CDR3 has 13 residues. Deletions cut 2 bases from V and 6 bases from J, with 11 bases between. Per germline, CDR1 MNHNY and CDR2 SVGAGI (reference sequence). The CDR3 sequence: CASSYRPVGEQYF. The CDR3 DNA follows: TGTGCCAGCAGTTACAGGCCTGTAGGCGAGCAGTACTTC.

This clonotype has only a few counts. The chain has TRBV6-2 or TRBV6-3 and TRBJ2-5; 9 bases align to TRBD1. The germline CDR1 and CDR2 sequences are MNHEY and SVGEGT. The CDR3 extends over 19 amino acids. V gave up 5 bases and J gave up 2 bases; unmatched junction bases: 18. Written as DNA, the CDR3 is TGTGCCAGCAGTACCCGGGACAGGGAACCGGTATTGGGACAAGAGACCCAGTACTTC. Its translation is CASSTRDREPVLGQETQYF.

In its sample, this clonotype was seen a few times. The chain uses TRBV6-1 and TRBJ1-2; possible D gene TRBD1, 5 bases. Trimming cost V 10 bases and J 5 bases, with 23 bases left between them. CDR3 size: 15 residues. CDR1 is MNHNS, CDR2 SASEGT, per germline. For the CDR3, the DNA is TGTGCCACCCACCTGGGCATAGGGACGGGTTATGGCTACACCTTC. It translates to CATHLGIGTGYGYTF.

V and J are TRBV11-2 and TRBJ2-7; maybe TRBD1 (6 bases). Germline CDR1 SGHAT, CDR2 FQNNGV. This CDR3 is built from 15 residues. Trimming stripped 4 bases from V and 6 bases from J, with 19 bases between. CDR3 sequence (DNA): TGTGCCAGCAGCTCGCGGATGGGGGCCGAAGGCGAGCAGTACTTC. Protein product: CASSSRMGAEGEQYF.

The V gene is TRBV2, the J gene TRBJ2-5; D not certain. The CDR3 totals 13 residues. Germline CDR1 SNHLY, CDR2 FYNNEI. V dropped 4 bases and J dropped 5 bases, with 11 bases sitting between them. The CDR3 sequence: CASSGWGRETQYF. The CDR3 DNA follows: TGTGCCAGCAGTGGATGGGGAAGGGAGACCCAGTACTTC.

The gene calls are TRBV6-2 or TRBV6-3 and TRBJ2-7; a possible D gene is TRBD2 (6 bases). The germline gives CDR1 MNHEY, CDR2 SVGEGT. The V and J ends lost 9 bases and 4 bases respectively, with 16 bases between them. The CDR3 spans 13 residues. This chain's CDR3 is CASAGGIRYEQYF. The CDR3 DNA sequence: TGTGCCAGTGCCGGAGGGATACGGTACGAGCAGTACTTC.

This clonotype showed up just a few times. The chain couples TRBV19 to TRBJ1-4, with D unclear. The CDR3 runs to 11 residues. Deletions cut 7 bases from V and 6 bases from J, with 6 bases between. In germline, CDR1 is LNHDA, CDR2 SQIVND (reference sequence). The CDR3 loop reads CASKSDEKLFF. The DNA for the CDR3 is TGTGCCAGTAAGAGTGATGAAAAACTGTTTTTT.

This rearrangement joins TRBV4-1 to TRBJ1-4, with a weak D call TRBD1 (5 bases). Trimming cost V 5 bases and J 5 bases, with 15 bases left between them. CDR1 is MGHRA, CDR2 YSYEKL, per germline. This CDR3 region has 15 residues. CDR3 bases: TGCGCCAGCAGCTTCCCCGGAGGGGTAAATGAAAAACTGTTTTTT. This gives the protein CASSFPGGVNEKLFF.

This clonotype showed up just a few times. The rearrangement uses TRBV6-1 and TRBJ1-4; tentative D call: TRBD1 (6 bases). CDR3 size: 16 residues. With 6 bases removed from V and 0 bases from J, the gap between germline ends came to 14 bases. The germline gives CDR1 MNHNS, CDR2 SASEGT. This chain's CDR3 is CASSVRGLATNEKLFF. CDR3 bases: TGTGCCAGCAGCGTGCGGGGGCTTGCAACTAATGAAAAACTGTTTTTT.

The rearrangement links TRBV19 to TRBJ1-5; D unresolved. This CDR3 is 14 amino acids long. The ends were cut back, 6 bases at V and 3 bases at J, with 12 bases in the middle. Germline lookup yields CDR1 LNHDA and CDR2 SQIVND (reference sequence). In nucleotides, the CDR3 is TGTGCCAGTAGCTATCAGGCTTACAATCAGCCCCAGCATTTT. Protein sequence: CASSYQAYNQPQHF.

The chain uses TRBV13 and TRBJ2-3, with D unresolved. V was shortened by 1 base and J by 1 base, with 12 bases between the two germline ends. The CDR3 runs to 16 residues. CDR1 and CDR2 from the germline V gene are PRHDT and FYEKMQ (reference sequence). The CDR3 sequence: CASSLVRPAGTDTQYF. For the CDR3, the DNA is TGTGCCAGCAGCTTAGTGCGTCCAGCCGGCACAGATACGCAGTATTTT.

This clonotype was counted between two and nine times. CDR3 DNA: TGTGCCAGCAGCTCGGGACACAGCTCCTACAATGAGCAGTTCTTC. Encoded protein: CASSSGHSSYNEQFF. The V call is TRBV7-2, the J call TRBJ2-1, with D possibly TRBD1 on 6 matching bases. Germline V gives CDR1 SGHTA, CDR2 FQGNSA. The CDR3 is 15 amino acids. Trimming stripped 4 bases from V and 0 bases from J, with 10 bases between.

The gene calls are TRBV7-2 and TRBJ2-7; 7 bases line up with TRBD1. V trimming: 3 bases; J trimming: 3 bases; junction bases outside the gene matches: 11. This CDR3 contains 16 residues. In germline, CDR1 is SGHTA, CDR2 FQGNSA. CDR3 loop: CASSFRPGQRDYEQYF. The CDR3 DNA reads TGTGCCAGCAGCTTTCGTCCGGGACAGAGAGACTACGAGCAGTACTTC.

This clonotype has only a few counts. The J gene is TRBJ2-2, the V gene TRBV12-3 or TRBV12-4; 7 bases fit TRBD1. V was pared by 5 bases and J by 0 bases, with 6 bases of the junction left unmatched. The CDR3 is 16 amino acids. The CDR3 DNA is TGTGCCAGCAGTCCACCGGGACAGACGAACACCGGGGAGCTGTTTTTT. Encoded protein: CASSPPGQTNTGELFF.

The chain recombines TRBV6-2 or TRBV6-3 with TRBJ2-7, with D perhaps matching TRBD2 (5 bases). The germline gives CDR1 MNHEY, CDR2 SVGEGT. This CDR3 has 15 residues. Deletions cut 0 bases from V and 7 bases from J, with 16 bases between. The CDR3 nucleotides are TGTGCCAGCAGTTACTCTTTGGCGAGCGGCGGGGAGCAGTACTTC. It translates to CASSYSLASGGEQYF.

This clonotype was seen a few times. The chain joins TRBV28 to TRBJ1-1; TRBD1 is a possible D gene (5 bases). This CDR3 has 17 residues. The V and J ends lost 5 bases and 0 bases respectively, with 19 bases between them. Germline assignment: CDR1 MDHEN and CDR2 SYDVKM. The CDR3 region is CASSNREGLIMNTEAFF. Written as DNA, the CDR3 is TGTGCCAGCAGTAACCGCGAGGGACTGATTATGAACACTGAAGCTTTCTTT.

The chain has TRBV28 and TRBJ1-2; 9 bases agree with TRBD1. The CDR3 contains 15 residues. The V gene end was trimmed by 5 bases and the J gene end by 4 bases; junction bases not matched to a gene: 8. Germline CDR1 MDHEN, CDR2 SYDVKM. The CDR3 DNA reads as TGTGCCAGCAGTGGGGGACAGGGAAACATCTATGGCTACACCTTC. Translation: CASSGGQGNIYGYTF.

The V and J genes are TRBV7-2 and TRBJ2-7, with TRBD1 as a possible D gene (6 bases). The CDR3 length is 16 residues. CDR1 is SGHTA and CDR2 is FQGNSA in the germline V gene. V lost 4 bases to trimming and J lost 6 bases, with 22 bases between them. The CDR3 nucleotides are TGTGCCAGCAGCTCCCGATCCGCGGGCAGGGGCTCCGAGCAGTACTTC. This sequence encodes CASSSRSAGRGSEQYF.

There are a few counts of this clonotype. This chain uses TRBV28 with TRBJ2-7; tentatively, D is TRBD2 (5 bases). The CDR3 spans 13 residues. CDR1 is MDHEN, CDR2 SYDVKM, per germline. The V gene lost 2 bases and the J gene lost 5 bases, with 10 bases spanning the gap. The CDR3 DNA is TGTGCCAGCAGTTTAACCGGGGTCCACGAGCAGTACTTC. Its translation is CASSLTGVHEQYF.

The chain carries TRBV27 and TRBJ2-7, with 10 bases aligning to TRBD2. The J segment lost 3 bases and the V segment lost 5 bases, leaving 7 bases of the junction unmatched. The CDR3 sequence is 15 residues long. Germline V gene lookup returns CDR1 MNHEY and CDR2 SMNVEV (reference sequence). The CDR3 bases are TGTGCCAGCAGTCCACTAGCGGGGACTCGCTACGAGCAGTACTTC. This codes for CASSPLAGTRYEQYF.

There are many counts of this clonotype. The chain employs TRBV7-2 and TRBJ2-7; no firm D call. Germline assignment: CDR1 SGHTA and CDR2 FQGNSA. The CDR3 loop spans 12 amino acids. Trimming removed 6 bases at V and 2 bases at J, with 8 bases between. The CDR3 reads CASSPGAYEQYF. The CDR3, as DNA: TGTGCCAGCAGTCCGGGTGCCTACGAGCAGTACTTC.